A single TCR beta chain is shown here with its context. Its antigen is currently unknown. This sample was included in a study of T cells in localized non-small cell lung cancer. TCRdb's copy holds only in-frame clones and misses some; the assay was immunoSEQ multiplex PCR. The repertoire includes 25,000 or so clones, 80% to 85% of them detected once, and less than 5% sits in the top ten. Study findings and constraints: Because researchers sequenced only one region of the tumor, heterogeneity is still possible. Measurement of T cell clonality placed uninvolved adjacent lung highest, above the level in tumor. In the blood, greater T cell density corresponded to longer overall survival.

The CDR3 is 17 amino acids. V was clipped by 7 bases and J by 0 bases; unmatched bases: 14. CDR1 and CDR2 from the germline V gene are WNHNN and SYGVQD (reference sequence). The clonotype was recovered from a woman aged 40-70 years with stage I lung adenocarcinoma. The sequenced sample was peripheral blood, obtained before any cancer treatment. This sequence joins TRBV10-1 and TRBJ1-1; 7 nucleotides match TRBD1. The CDR3 coding sequence is TGCGCCAGCACCGGCAGGGGGTTTCGGACCATGAACACTGAAGCTTTCTTT. It encodes CASTGRGFRTMNTEAFF.